The clone carrying this T cell receptor beta chain was observed at least ten times. Antigen specificity is unknown. The library gave individual cDNA molecules unique molecular identifiers. TCRdb used MiXCR to reprocess the RACE reads, holding one entry per CDR3 protein. This table holds roughly 38,000 distinct CDR3 sequences, around a tenth found once. These data belong to a study of human T cells and chemical hapten exposure. Turning to the study itself: Alopecia areata, totalis or universalis was found in mostly female patients. Study-level points and caveats: No change in TCRs above 1 in 1000 frequency was produced by DPC sensitization.

Time point described: patch test 3, about 24 weeks after DPC sensitization. Stated treatment: therapeutic diphenylcyclopropenone sensitization with weekly scalp DPC. Whole blood, unfractionated, served as the material for total RNA extraction. Germline CDR1 reads SGHTA; CDR2 reads FQGNSA. Trimming pared 2 bases from V and 0 bases from J, leaving 7 bases between. The CDR3 is made up of 14 amino acids. The rearrangement links TRBV7-2 to TRBJ1-2; D not resolved. This TCR was recovered from a man between 45 and 60 years old with alopecia areata. Some clones in this sample may be carry-over from other donors' samples. Sequencing was performed on whole blood, taken in connection with sensitization to the hapten diphenylcyclopropenone (DPC). Here the CDR3 reads CASSLTTANYGYTF. The DNA of the CDR3 is TGTGCCAGCAGCTTAACTACAGCTAACTATGGCTACACCTTC.